This passage covers 12 T cell receptor beta chains from one sample sequenced in a study of Ad26.COV2.S vaccination and SARS-CoV-2 variants. The sample's treatment: around 19 received Ad26.COV2.S at low or high dose, single or two shots; 5 received placebo; per-sample allocation not given. Collection of the samples took place on day 63 after the first injection of vaccine or placebo. Clones were read by immunoSEQ multiplex PCR, and TCRdb kept only the in-frame ones, dropping some. The repertoire consists of about 350,000 clones, with 75% to 90% occurring once and the leading ten covering about 10%. This specimen was peripheral blood, taken in a trial of Ad26.COV2.S vaccine versus placebo. The receptors shown here come from a person between 18 and 65 years old who received the Ad26.COV2.S COVID-19 vaccine or a placebo.

This chain connects TRBV28 to TRBJ1-2, with D maybe TRBD1 (6 bases). Germline CDR1 reads MDHEN; CDR2 reads SYDVKM. The CDR3 consists of 14 residues. V lost 5 bases, J lost 3 bases, and 13 bases lay in between. CDR3 sequence reads: CASSTPGGDYGYTF. CDR3 bases: TGTGCCAGCAGTACTCCGGGGGGCGACTATGGCTACACCTTC.

The chain recombines TRBV28 with TRBJ1-1; D is undetermined. Germline V gene lookup returns CDR1 MDHEN and CDR2 SYDVKM. The CDR3 has 14 residues. V lost 5 bases, J lost 1 base, and 11 bases lay in between. The CDR3 DNA follows: TGTGCCAGCAGTCTACAATCGGGGAACACTGAAGCTTTCTTT. It translates to CASSLQSGNTEAFF.

This clone was recorded a few times. The chain uses TRBV10-1 and TRBJ2-7; unclear D gene. The CDR3 totals 13 residues. Trimming pared 8 bases from V and 3 bases from J, leaving 14 bases between. CDR1 and CDR2 from the germline V gene are WNHNN and SYGVQD (reference sequence). The CDR3 DNA sequence: TGCGCCAGCCCCCCTGCCAACAACTACGAGCAGTACTTC. It encodes CASPPANNYEQYF.

This clone was seen once. V usage is TRBV4-1 and J usage is TRBJ2-1; TRBD2 matches 11 bases. Trimming cost V 5 bases and J 3 bases; bases outside gene matches: 3. Germline V gene data show CDR1 as MGHRA and CDR2 as YSYEKL. This CDR3 region has 15 residues. The CDR3, as DNA: TGCGCCAGCAGCTCGGGACTAGCGGTCTACAATGAGCAGTTCTTC. Residues: CASSSGLAVYNEQFF.

The rearrangement uses TRBV7-2 and TRBJ1-5; maybe TRBD1 (5 bases). This CDR3 spans 15 amino acids. Germline assignment: CDR1 SGHTA and CDR2 FQGNSA. Trimming shortened V by 3 bases and J by 4 bases, and 13 bases separated the two germline ends. The CDR3 bases are TGTGCCAGCAGCTTCGCACAGGTCGTAAATCAGCCCCAGCATTTT. It encodes CASSFAQVVNQPQHF.

This clone was observed a single time. V gene TRBV6-5 combines with J gene TRBJ2-7; D is undetermined. Trimming stripped 6 bases from V and 7 bases from J, with 16 bases between. Germline lookup yields CDR1 MNHEY and CDR2 SVGAGI. CDR3 length equals 13 residues. The CDR3 sequence is CASRKASSMEQYF. The CDR3 DNA reads as TGTGCCAGCAGGAAGGCTAGTAGCATGGAGCAGTACTTC.

The chain has TRBV7-8 and TRBJ2-7; D gene uncertain. The germline gives CDR1 SGHVS, CDR2 FQNEAQ. V was pared by 2 bases and J by 5 bases, with 16 bases between. This CDR3 has 15 residues. The CDR3 region is CASSLRAGNSHEQYF. The CDR3 bases are TGTGCCAGCAGCTTAAGGGCTGGTAATTCCCACGAGCAGTACTTC.

The gene calls are TRBV27 and TRBJ2-1, with D possibly being TRBD2 (6 bases). Germline CDR1 reads MNHEY; CDR2 reads SMNVEV (reference sequence). CDR3 size: 14 residues. Trimming stripped 3 bases from V and 8 bases from J, with 14 bases between. CDR3 nucleotides: TGTGCCAGCAGTTTCGGTCTGCGGGGCCATGAGCAGTTCTTC. Protein product: CASSFGLRGHEQFF.

This clone was counted a few times. The chain combines TRBV28 with TRBJ1-5; D is unclear. The length of the CDR3 is 15 residues. Between the trimmed V and J ends, which lost 6 bases and 2 bases, there was a span of 14 bases. Germline CDR1 and CDR2: MDHEN and SYDVKM. The CDR3 DNA reads as TGTGCCAGCAGCCCCACCCGGGCGGGCAATCAGCCCCAGCATTTT. This gives the protein CASSPTRAGNQPQHF.

The V gene is TRBV6-2 or TRBV6-3, the J gene TRBJ1-3; no firm D call. Germline V lookup: CDR1 MNHEY, CDR2 SVGEGT. The CDR3 is 16 residues long. Deletions cut 4 bases from V and 0 bases from J, with 13 bases between. The CDR3 nucleotides read TGTGCCAGCAGTTTGGAGACCGCTTCCTCTGGAAACACCATATATTTT. Translated: CASSLETASSGNTIYF.

This clone appeared a single time. This chain connects TRBV28 to TRBJ1-5, with 7 positions matching TRBD1. The CDR3 contains 14 residues. V shed 5 bases and J 4 bases; nucleotides not matched to a gene: 5. Germline CDR1 reads MDHEN; CDR2 reads SYDVKM. CDR3 nucleotides: TGTGCCAGCAGTAAACTACAGGGGAATCAGCCCCAGCATTTT. This codes for CASSKLQGNQPQHF. Supplemented by reference TRBV28 and TRBJ1-5, the full variable domain reads DVKVTQSSRYLVKRTGEKVFLECVQDMDHENMFWYRQDPGLGLRLIYFSYDVKMKEKGDIPEGYSVSREKKERFSLILESASTNQTSMYLCASSKLQGNQPQHFGDGTRLSIL.

Note on this clone: Other DNA sequences of this sample code for an identical CDR3. The chain recombines TRBV6-2 or TRBV6-3 with TRBJ2-7; TRBD2 matches at 11 bases. Germline loops: CDR1 MNHEY, CDR2 SVGEGT. Unmatched junction bases numbered 2, after V lost 2 bases and J lost 2 bases. This CDR3 has 15 amino acids. Here the CDR3 DNA reads TGTGCCAGCAGTTACGGGACTAGCGGTACCTACGAGCAGTACTTC. The encoded protein is CASSYGTSGTYEQYF.